The present T cell receptor (beta chain) was sequenced within a study of cytomegalovirus exposure and HLA in healthy donors. Regarding the study as a whole: A later analysis appeared to link common viral pathogens to several of the most significant clusters.

This CDR3 is built from 15 residues. On this clone: Its antigen is currently unknown.

The PCR used 60 Vbeta and 13 Jbeta primers. Clones were read by immunoSEQ multiplex PCR, and TCRdb kept only the in-frame ones, dropping some. The sample has 140,000 or so clones; approximately 80% are singletons. Material: PBMCs. The chain couples TRBV7-5 to TRBJ1-3. TRBV7-5 is classified as a pseudogene. This TCR came from a woman aged 40 to 50 in good health and CMV-seropositive. The CDR3 bases are TGTGCCAGAAGCTTAGCGCAAGGGACTAAAGACACCATATATTTT. Protein sequence: CARSLAQGTKDTIYF.